Sequencing of this T cell receptor (beta chain) was carried out in a study of T-cell reconstitution after alpha-beta-depleted transplantation in children. Study-level findings and limits: It was surviving recipient T cells and thymic progenitors that gave some patients high TCRbeta diversity at day 60. After transplant, at about two months, alpha-beta T cells were reportedly derived from several hundred expanded graft clones.

About this clonotype: Its specificity is not known.

The CDR3 sequence is 15 residues long. The ends were cut back, 4 bases at V and 5 bases at J, with 19 bases in the middle. Germline V lookup: CDR1 SGHRS, CDR2 YFSETQ. Unique molecular identifiers were built into the TCRbeta library. One entry per CDR3 protein, called by TCRdb with MiXCR from the PCR reads. The data hold more than 200,000 distinct CDR3 sequences, with roughly 18% observed a single time. This TCR came from a male patient under 10 years old who had a stem cell transplant for acute lymphoblastic leukemia, so the T cells may come from the graft donor. The source material was PBMCs, mostly from graft donor cells, sampled 360 days after TCRalphabeta/CD19-depleted stem cell transplant. The chain has TRBV5-1 and TRBJ2-7; D ambiguous. Written as DNA, the CDR3 is TGCGCCAGCAGCCGGACCCTATCGGCTGGGGACGAGCAGTACTTC. Translated, it gives CASSRTLSAGDEQYF.